One sample yielded the 10 T cell receptor beta chains listed below, sequenced in a study of cytomegalovirus exposure and HLA in healthy donors. 60 Vbeta and 13 Jbeta primers were used in PCR. Only in-frame clones appear in the TCRdb table, and some are missing; sequencing was by immunoSEQ multiplex PCR. Found here are around 98,000 clones, roughly 81% of them singletons; the top ten hold roughly 1.4%. Sequencing was done on a sample of PBMCs. All receptors derive from a middle-aged man in good health and CMV-seronegative.

The chain joins TRBV5-6 to TRBJ2-3; maybe TRBD1 (6 bases). V lost 1 base and J 3 bases, leaving 9 bases between the germline ends. Germline CDR1 and CDR2: SGHDT and YYEEEE. The CDR3 runs 14 residues. CDR3 in DNA: TGTGCCAGCAGCTTGACAGGGAGAACAGATACGCAGTATTTT. Amino acids: CASSLTGRTDTQYF.

The chain employs TRBV11-2 and TRBJ2-1; D ambiguous. The CDR3 runs to 12 residues. Germline CDR1 reads SGHAT; CDR2 reads FQNNGV. Trimming shortened V by 1 base and J by 6 bases, and 4 bases separated the two germline ends. In DNA, the CDR3 is TGTGCCAGCAGCTTAGGCGTCAATGAGCAGTTCTTC. Amino acids: CASSLGVNEQFF.

The rearrangement joins TRBV2 to TRBJ2-5, with 8 bases lining up with TRBD1. V was pared by 4 bases and J by 5 bases, with 3 bases of the junction left unmatched. CDR3 size: 13 residues. The V gene's germline CDR1 is SNHLY and CDR2 FYNNEI. This CDR3 reads CASSGTGLETQYF. CDR3 coding DNA: TGTGCCAGCAGTGGGACAGGGTTGGAGACCCAGTACTTC.

This clone was seen a handful of times. DNA of the CDR3: TGTGCCAGCAGTTTCCCGGGGGGCTCGTGGAAAGCCAAAAACATTCAGTACTTC. Encoded protein: CASSFPGGSWKAKNIQYF. The chain joins TRBV28 to TRBJ2-4; tentatively, D is TRBD2 (7 bases). Trimming removed 3 bases from V and 0 bases from J, with 18 bases in between. Germline V gene data show CDR1 as MDHEN and CDR2 as SYDVKM. The CDR3 has 18 residues.

This clone has only a few counts. V and J are TRBV6-4 and TRBJ1-1; D is unclear. The CDR3 loop spans 15 amino acids. Trimming pared 6 bases from V and 0 bases from J, leaving 14 bases between. Germline assignment: CDR1 MRHNA and CDR2 SNTAGT. CDR3 in DNA: TGTGCCAGCAGCCGGACGGAGGGAATGAACACTGAAGCTTTCTTT. This gives the protein CASSRTEGMNTEAFF.

The chain recombines TRBV5-1 with TRBJ1-6; 7 positions agree with TRBD1. The CDR3 is 17 amino acids. Germline loops: CDR1 SGHRS, CDR2 YFSETQ. Losses at the gene ends were 0 bases for V and 2 bases for J; bases not matched to a gene: 5. The chain's CDR3 is CASSLGLQGPYNSPLHF. In nucleotides, the CDR3 is TGCGCCAGCAGCTTGGGCCTACAGGGGCCCTATAATTCACCCCTCCACTTT.

The chain uses TRBV11-1 and TRBJ2-5; D remains unclear. This CDR3 comprises 14 residues. Germline lookup yields CDR1 SGHAT and CDR2 FQDESV (reference sequence). V dropped 7 bases and J dropped 0 bases, with 12 bases sitting between them. CDR3 amino acids: CASTPNTYQETQYF. CDR3 sequence (DNA): TGTGCCAGCACCCCCAATACTTACCAAGAGACCCAGTACTTC.

The rearrangement uses TRBV12-5 and TRBJ1-5, with D unclear. Trimming took 4 bases from V and 6 from J, leaving 7 bases between them. Germline V gives CDR1 LGHNT, CDR2 FRNRAP. The CDR3 has 12 amino acids. This chain's CDR3 is CASGYPRQPQHF. CDR3 coding DNA: TGTGCTAGTGGTTACCCGCGTCAGCCCCAGCATTTT. The entire variable domain, with the rest obtained from reference TRBV12-5 and TRBJ1-5, is as follows: DARVTQTPRHKVTEMGQEVTMRCQPILGHNTVFWYRQTMMQGLELLAYFRNRAPLDDSGMPKDRFSAEMPDATLATLKIQPSEPRDSAVYFCASGYPRQPQHFGDGTRLSIL.

The table lists this clone with a few counts. The V and J genes are TRBV19 and TRBJ1-2, with 7 bases lining up with TRBD1. The V gene end was trimmed by 6 bases and the J gene end by 8 bases; junction bases not matched to a gene: 9. The germline V gene has CDR1 LNHDA and CDR2 SQIVND (reference sequence). There are 13 residues in the CDR3. The CDR3 DNA reads as TGTGCCAGTAGGAACAGGGGTTTTGACGGCTACACCTTC. This encodes CASRNRGFDGYTF.

J is TRBJ1-6 and V is TRBV5-5; TRBD1 matches 10 bases. Germline CDR1 SGHKS, CDR2 YYEKEE (reference sequence). CDR3 length equals 14 residues. The junction had 3 bases not matched to a gene; V was cut back by 5 bases and J by 7 bases. The CDR3: CASRTGQGNSPLHF. CDR3 bases: TGTGCCAGCAGGACGGGACAGGGGAATTCACCCCTCCACTTT.